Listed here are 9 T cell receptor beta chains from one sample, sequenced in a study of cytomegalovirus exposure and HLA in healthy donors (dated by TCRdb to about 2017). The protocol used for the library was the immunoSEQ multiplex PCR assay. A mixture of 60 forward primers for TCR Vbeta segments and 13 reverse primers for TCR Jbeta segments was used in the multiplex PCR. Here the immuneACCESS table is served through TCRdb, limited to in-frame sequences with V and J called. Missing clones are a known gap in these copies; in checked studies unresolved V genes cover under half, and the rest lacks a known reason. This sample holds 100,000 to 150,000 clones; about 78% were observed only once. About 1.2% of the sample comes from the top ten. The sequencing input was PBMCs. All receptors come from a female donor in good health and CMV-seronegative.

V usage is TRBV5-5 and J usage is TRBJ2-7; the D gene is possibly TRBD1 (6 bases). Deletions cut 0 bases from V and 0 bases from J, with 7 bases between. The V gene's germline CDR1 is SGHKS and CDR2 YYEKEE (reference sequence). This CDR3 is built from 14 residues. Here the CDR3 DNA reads TGTGCCAGCAGCTTGGGGGGGCCCTCCTACGAGCAGTACTTC. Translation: CASSLGGPSYEQYF.

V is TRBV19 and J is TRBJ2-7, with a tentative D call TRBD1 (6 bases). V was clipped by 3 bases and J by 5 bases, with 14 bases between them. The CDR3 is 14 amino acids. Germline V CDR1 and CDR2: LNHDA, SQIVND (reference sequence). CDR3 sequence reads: CASSIARGGNEQYF. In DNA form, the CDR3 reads TGTGCCAGTAGTATCGCCAGGGGTGGCAACGAGCAGTACTTC.

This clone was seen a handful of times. DNA for the CDR3: TGTGCCAGCCGAGACAGGTCACCCTACGAGCAGTACTTC. Its protein product is CASRDRSPYEQYF. The chain joins TRBV5-8 to TRBJ2-7; D perhaps matches TRBD1 (6 bases). The CDR3 contains 13 residues. Trimming pared 7 bases from V and 2 bases from J, leaving 13 bases between. CDR1 is SGHTS and CDR2 is YDEGEE in the germline V gene.

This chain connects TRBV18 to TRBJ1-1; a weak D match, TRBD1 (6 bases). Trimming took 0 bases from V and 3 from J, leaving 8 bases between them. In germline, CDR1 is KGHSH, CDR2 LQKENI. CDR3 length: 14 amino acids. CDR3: CASSPPGHYTEAFF. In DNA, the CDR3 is TGTGCCAGCTCACCACCGGGACACTACACTGAAGCTTTCTTT.

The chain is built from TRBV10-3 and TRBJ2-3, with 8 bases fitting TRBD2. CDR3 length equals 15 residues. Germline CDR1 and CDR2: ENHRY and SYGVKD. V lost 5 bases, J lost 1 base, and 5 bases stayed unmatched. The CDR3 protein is CAISRAGEGTDTQYF. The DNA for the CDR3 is TGTGCCATCAGTCGAGCGGGGGAGGGCACAGATACGCAGTATTTT.

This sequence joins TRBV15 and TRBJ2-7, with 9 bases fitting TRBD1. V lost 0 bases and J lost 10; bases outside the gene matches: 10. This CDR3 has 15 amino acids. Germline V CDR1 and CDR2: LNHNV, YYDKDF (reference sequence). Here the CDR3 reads CATSRERGTGQFQYF. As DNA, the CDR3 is TGTGCCACCAGCAGAGAAAGGGGGACAGGGCAGTTTCAGTACTTC.

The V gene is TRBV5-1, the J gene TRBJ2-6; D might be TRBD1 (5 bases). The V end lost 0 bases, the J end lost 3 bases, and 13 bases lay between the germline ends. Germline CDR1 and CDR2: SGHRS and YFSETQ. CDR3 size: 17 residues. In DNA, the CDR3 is TGCGCCAGCAGCTTGGCAAGTAGGGGTGGTGGGGCCAACGTCCTGACTTTC. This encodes CASSLASRGGGANVLTF. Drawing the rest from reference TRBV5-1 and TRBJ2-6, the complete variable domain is KAGVTQTPRYLIKTRGQQVTLSCSPISGHRSVSWYQQTPGQGLQFLFEYFSETQRNKGNFPGRFSGRQFSNSRSEMNVSTLELGDSALYLCASSLASRGGGANVLTFGAGSRLTVL.

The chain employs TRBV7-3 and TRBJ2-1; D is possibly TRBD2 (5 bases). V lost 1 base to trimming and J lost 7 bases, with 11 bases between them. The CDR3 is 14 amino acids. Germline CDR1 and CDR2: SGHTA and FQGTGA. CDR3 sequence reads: CASSLISGLNEQFF. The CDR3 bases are TGTGCCAGCAGCTTAATTTCAGGACTGAATGAGCAGTTCTTC.

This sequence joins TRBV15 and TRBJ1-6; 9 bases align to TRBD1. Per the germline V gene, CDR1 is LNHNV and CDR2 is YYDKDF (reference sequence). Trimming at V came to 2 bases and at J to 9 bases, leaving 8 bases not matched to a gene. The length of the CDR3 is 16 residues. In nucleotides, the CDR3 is TGTGCCACCAGCAGAACGGCGGGACAGGGTGGTTCACCCCTCCACTTT. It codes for CATSRTAGQGGSPLHF.